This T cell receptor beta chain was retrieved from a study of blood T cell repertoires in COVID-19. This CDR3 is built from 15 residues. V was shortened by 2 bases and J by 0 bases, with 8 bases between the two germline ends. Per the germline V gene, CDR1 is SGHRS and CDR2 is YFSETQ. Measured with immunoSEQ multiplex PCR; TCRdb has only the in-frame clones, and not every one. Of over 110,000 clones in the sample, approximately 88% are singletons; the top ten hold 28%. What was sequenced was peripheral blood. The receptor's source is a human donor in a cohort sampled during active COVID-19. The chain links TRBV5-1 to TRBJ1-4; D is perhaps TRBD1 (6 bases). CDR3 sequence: CASSLQGATNEKLFF. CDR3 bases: TGCGCCAGCAGCTTACAGGGTGCAACTAATGAAAAACTGTTTTTT.